These 19 T cell receptor beta chains originate from one sample sequenced in a study of T cell responses to AZD1222 COVID-19 vaccine. Assay used: immunoSEQ multiplex PCR; TCRdb lists only in-frame clones, some missing. The sample contains approximately 120,000 clones, approximately 90% of which appear only once. Sequenced material: peripheral blood, taken on day 0 of AZD1222 vaccination. The receptors shown here come from an adult in good health.

The table lists this clone with a few counts. The chain links TRBV5-1 to TRBJ2-2; 7 nucleotides match TRBD2. The CDR3 totals 14 residues. V lost 4 bases, J lost 5 bases, and 5 bases stayed unmatched. Germline loops: CDR1 SGHRS, CDR2 YFSETQ. The CDR3 nucleotides are TGCGCCAGCAGCACGGACGGGGGGACCGGGGAGCTGTTTTTT. Residues: CASSTDGGTGELFF. Drawing the rest from reference TRBV5-1 and TRBJ2-2, the complete variable domain is KAGVTQTPRYLIKTRGQQVTLSCSPISGHRSVSWYQQTPGQGLQFLFEYFSETQRNKGNFPGRFSGRQFSNSRSEMNVSTLELGDSALYLCASSTDGGTGELFFGEGSRLTVL.

The genes are TRBV28 and TRBJ1-6; D might be TRBD1 (5 bases). V shed 4 bases and J shed 17 bases, with 12 bases lying between them. Germline CDR1 reads MDHEN; CDR2 reads SYDVKM. CDR3 length: 11 residues. The CDR3 DNA reads as TGTGCCAGCAGTTCGATGGGACTCATCCACTTT. This gives the protein CASSSMGLIHF.

This chain connects TRBV7-9 to TRBJ2-3, with TRBD2 matching over 8 bases. The CDR3 contains 16 residues. V was clipped by 0 bases and J by 6 bases; unmatched bases: 8. Germline V gives CDR1 SEHNR, CDR2 FQNEAQ (reference sequence). The CDR3 loop reads CASSLAGGRPYDTQYF. As DNA, the CDR3 is TGTGCCAGCAGCTTAGCGGGCGGGAGGCCCTACGATACGCAGTATTTT.

In this sample, this clone turned up a few times. The chain joins TRBV10-1 to TRBJ1-2; 9 bases map to TRBD1. The CDR3 length is 13 residues. Per germline, CDR1 WNHNN and CDR2 SYGVQD (reference sequence). With V trimmed by 6 bases and J by 8 bases, 7 bases remained unmatched. CDR3 sequence: CASSPGQGTGYTF. The CDR3 DNA is TGCGCCAGCAGCCCCGGACAGGGGACCGGCTACACCTTC.

V and J are TRBV2 and TRBJ1-1; 9 nucleotides agree with TRBD1. Germline V gene data show CDR1 as SNHLY and CDR2 as FYNNEI. The CDR3 has 15 amino acids. V shed 6 bases and J 1 base; nucleotides not matched to a gene: 6. The CDR3 DNA is TGTGCCAGCAGGAAGGGGACAGGGAGGAACACTGAAGCTTTCTTT. It is translated as CASRKGTGRNTEAFF.

V and J are TRBV7-2 and TRBJ2-7; possibly TRBD1 or TRBD2 for D (5 bases each). CDR3 length equals 14 residues. V lost 2 bases and J 6 bases, leaving 14 bases between the germline ends. CDR1 SGHTA and CDR2 FQGNSA come from the germline V gene. The CDR3 DNA sequence: TGTGCCAGCAGCTTAAGAAGCGGACAAGCCGAGCAGTACTTC. As protein: CASSLRSGQAEQYF.

The rearrangement links TRBV20-1 to TRBJ1-2; D is perhaps TRBD1 (5 bases). V lost 3 bases, J lost 7 bases, and 21 bases lay in between. Germline V gene data show CDR1 as DFQATT and CDR2 as SNEGSKA (reference sequence). This CDR3 has 15 amino acids. Here the CDR3 reads CSASFGARKGAGYTF. As DNA, the CDR3 is TGCAGTGCTAGTTTTGGGGCGCGGAAAGGGGCTGGCTACACCTTC.

This chain links TRBV5-1 with TRBJ2-3; no definite D call. From germline, CDR1 is SGHRS and CDR2 YFSETQ. V was shortened by 3 bases and J by 1 base, with 12 bases between the two germline ends. The CDR3 is 15 amino acids. In DNA, the CDR3 is TGCGCCAGCAGCTATGTAGTGGGCGGCACAGATACGCAGTATTTT. Protein product: CASSYVVGGTDTQYF.

This clone showed up just once. CDR3 coding DNA: TGTGCCAGCAGCTTGCGACAGGGGCTCGGCGACGAGCAGTACTTC. Translation: CASSLRQGLGDEQYF. V gene TRBV5-4 combines with J gene TRBJ2-7; TRBD1 matches 8 bases. V was pared by 1 base and J by 5 bases, with 8 bases of the junction left unmatched. The germline V gene encodes CDR1 SGHNT and CDR2 YYREEE (reference sequence). The CDR3 extends over 15 amino acids.

The chain employs TRBV13 and TRBJ2-1; 15 bases agree with TRBD2. CDR3 length equals 16 residues. In germline, CDR1 is PRHDT, CDR2 FYEKMQ (reference sequence). Germline trimming cut 2 bases from V and 7 bases from J; bases unmatched to any gene: 3. CDR3 sequence reads: CASSLPGLAGGNEQFF. The CDR3 nucleotides read TGTGCCAGCAGCTTACCCGGACTAGCGGGGGGGAATGAGCAGTTCTTC. The full variable domain, in which reference TRBV13 and TRBJ2-1 provide the parts outside the CDR3, is AAGVIQSPRHLIKEKRETATLKCYPIPRHDTVYWYQQGPGQDPQFLISFYEKMQSDKGSIPDRFSAQQFSDYHSELNMSSLELGDSALYFCASSLPGLAGGNEQFFGPGTRLTVL.

This chain joins TRBV28 and TRBJ2-1, with 7 bases fitting TRBD2. From germline, CDR1 is MDHEN and CDR2 SYDVKM. This CDR3 comprises 17 residues. The J segment lost 8 bases and the V segment lost 5 bases, leaving 18 bases of the junction unmatched. Here the CDR3 DNA reads TGTGCCAGCAGTCATATTCCCGGGGCAGGGAGGGGCTATGAGCAGTTCTTC. Its translation: CASSHIPGAGRGYEQFF.

V gene TRBV2 combines with J gene TRBJ2-1; 12 bases agree with TRBD1. Germline CDR1 SNHLY, CDR2 FYNNEI. This CDR3 has 20 residues. V lost 3 bases to trimming and J lost 6 bases; unmatched junction nucleotides: 18. The CDR3 loop is CASSEKFGTGGLAGTNEQFF. The CDR3 DNA follows: TGTGCCAGCAGTGAGAAGTTTGGGACAGGGGGCCTAGCGGGAACCAATGAGCAGTTCTTC.

The chain joins TRBV7-9 to TRBJ2-5, with D perhaps TRBD2 (6 bases). This CDR3 comprises 14 residues. The V end was cut by 3 bases, the J end by 7 bases, with 15 bases between. Germline V gene data show CDR1 as SEHNR and CDR2 as FQNEAQ (reference sequence). The CDR3 DNA follows: TGTGCCAGCAGCTTTAGCGGCCAGGCGGGGACCCAGTACTTC. This gives the protein CASSFSGQAGTQYF.

The gene calls are TRBV5-6 and TRBJ2-1; TRBD2 matches 9 bases. With 2 bases clipped from V and 3 bases from J, the junction kept 6 bases outside the gene matches. CDR1 is SGHDT, CDR2 YYEEEE, per germline. The CDR3 totals 16 residues. This CDR3 reads CASSFSRTSVYNEQFF. The CDR3 bases are TGTGCCAGCAGCTTTAGTAGGACTAGCGTCTACAATGAGCAGTTCTTC.

This sequence joins TRBV7-9 and TRBJ2-1; the D is unclear. V was pared by 5 bases and J by 0 bases, with 11 bases between. Germline V gene lookup returns CDR1 SEHNR and CDR2 FQNEAQ (reference sequence). The CDR3 spans 15 residues. The CDR3 nucleotides read TGTGCCAGCAGCATGACACTCCCCTCCTACAATGAGCAGTTCTTC. As protein: CASSMTLPSYNEQFF.

The V gene is TRBV3-1 (or the pseudogene TRBV3-2), the J gene TRBJ1-1; perhaps TRBD1 as D (5 bases). From germline, CDR1 is LGHDT and CDR2 YNNKEL (reference sequence). This CDR3 has 12 amino acids. V lost 1 base and J lost 8, with 8 bases in between. CDR3 protein: CASSQGWGEAFF. The CDR3 DNA is TGTGCCAGCAGCCAAGGATGGGGGGAAGCTTTCTTT.

V gene TRBV28 combines with J gene TRBJ2-5, with 7 bases lining up with TRBD1. This CDR3 comprises 16 residues. Trimming at V came to 7 bases and at J to 5 bases, leaving 16 bases not matched to a gene. In germline, CDR1 is MDHEN, CDR2 SYDVKM. CDR3 residues: CASIDRVVKGPETQYF. Written as DNA, the CDR3 is TGTGCCAGCATCGACAGGGTTGTAAAAGGCCCGGAGACCCAGTACTTC.

Only one count was recorded for this clone. The chain uses TRBV2 and TRBJ2-2; D is undetermined. Germline V gives CDR1 SNHLY, CDR2 FYNNEI. The CDR3 runs to 11 residues. Trimming removed 2 bases at V and 10 bases at J, with 5 bases between. CDR3 coding DNA: TGTGCCAGCAGTGAATTGGCGGAGCTGTTTTTT. Amino acids: CASSELAELFF.

The chain joins TRBV29-1 to TRBJ2-2; the D gene is possibly TRBD2 (6 bases). The CDR3 runs to 15 residues. Trimming cost V 5 bases and J 1 base, with 14 bases left between them. The germline gives CDR1 SQVTM, CDR2 ANQGSEA. The CDR3 protein is CSVPIGGENTGELFF. The CDR3 region has the DNA TGCAGCGTTCCCATTGGCGGGGAGAACACCGGGGAGCTGTTTTTT.